Each of the 25 T cell receptor beta chains below was sequenced from the same sample in a study of cytomegalovirus exposure and HLA in healthy donors (dated by TCRdb to the late 2010s). Library creation used the immunoSEQ multiplex PCR assay. For the multiplex PCR, a mixture combining 60 forward primers for TCR Vbeta segments and 13 reverse primers for TCR Jbeta segments was used. TCRdb retrieved this table from immuneACCESS and kept in-frame rearrangements only. Not all clones are present; in checked studies, unresolved V genes account for under half, and no reason is known for the remainder. The sample records 150,000 to 200,000 clones, approximately 11% of which are singletons. Over 6.5% of the sample is held by the ten biggest clonotypes. The sample comprised PBMCs. The receptors here all came from a man aged 50-59 years in good health and CMV-seropositive.

The table lists this clone with a few counts. Other DNA sequences in this sample translate to the same CDR3. V usage is TRBV5-1 and J usage is TRBJ2-3, with TRBD2 identical over 13 bases. CDR1 is SGHRS and CDR2 is YFSETQ in the germline V gene. CDR3 length equals 16 residues. Unmatched junction bases numbered 3, after V lost 0 bases and J lost 5 bases. In DNA, the CDR3 is TGCGCCAGCAGCTTGGGGGGGACTAGCGGGGTAGATACGCAGTATTTT. This translates into CASSLGGTSGVDTQYF.

This clone was observed a handful of times. J is TRBJ2-7 and V is TRBV28, with TRBD2 matching 7 bases. Losses at the gene ends were 5 bases for V and 0 bases for J; bases not matched to a gene: 4. This CDR3 contains 14 residues. From germline, CDR1 is MDHEN and CDR2 SYDVKM. This CDR3 is CASSPSGVSYEQYV. CDR3 coding DNA: TGTGCCAGCAGTCCCAGCGGGGTCTCCTACGAGCAGTACGTC.

The chain uses TRBV27 and TRBJ2-1; D may be TRBD1 (6 bases). V lost 6 bases, J lost 0 bases, and 15 bases lay in between. CDR1 and CDR2 from the germline V gene are MNHEY and SMNVEV (reference sequence). The CDR3 runs 16 residues. The CDR3 DNA reads as TGTGCCAGCAGCCCAGGGGTCGATAGCTCCTACAATGAGCAGTTCTTC. This encodes CASSPGVDSSYNEQFF.

This clone turned up a few times. The chain is built from TRBV9 and TRBJ1-5; D not certain. Germline V gives CDR1 SGDLS, CDR2 YYNGEE. The CDR3 is 14 residues long. Between the trimmed V and J ends, which lost 0 bases and 10 bases, there was a span of 14 bases. CDR3 coding DNA: TGTGCCAGCAGCGTAGGGACGGGATTAGAACCCCAGCATTTT. Translating gives CASSVGTGLEPQHF. Combining the CDR3 with reference TRBV9 and TRBJ1-5 gives the whole variable domain DSGVTQTPKHLITATGQRVTLRCSPRSGDLSVYWYQQSLDQGLQFLIQYYNGEERAKGNILERFSAQQFPDLHSELNLSSLELGDSALYFCASSVGTGLEPQHFGDGTRLSIL.

The genes are TRBV15 and TRBJ1-1, with 8 nucleotides matching TRBD1. V trimming: 1 base; J trimming: 5 bases; junction bases outside the gene matches: 6. The CDR3 covers 15 residues. Germline V gene sequence: CDR1 LNHNV, CDR2 YYDKDF (reference sequence). CDR3 DNA sequence: TGTGCCACCAGCAGAGTGGTGGACAGGGCGACTGAAGCTTTCTTT. Protein product: CATSRVVDRATEAFF.

V and J are TRBV30 and TRBJ1-6; no definite D call. With 1 base removed from V and 8 bases from J, the gap between germline ends came to 9 bases. This CDR3 is 13 amino acids long. CDR1 is GTSNPN, CDR2 SVGIG, per germline (reference sequence). Written as DNA, the CDR3 is TGTGCCTGGAGTGGAGGGTTAGATTCACCCCTCCACTTT. This codes for CAWSGGLDSPLHF.

The chain couples TRBV10-3 to TRBJ2-1; 8 nucleotides align to TRBD1. V trimming: 7 bases; J trimming: 6 bases; junction bases outside the gene matches: 8. The CDR3 runs 14 residues. The germline V gene encodes CDR1 ENHRY and CDR2 SYGVKD. The CDR3 sequence is CAINYNRGSNEQFF. CDR3 nucleotides: TGTGCCATCAACTACAACAGGGGGTCCAATGAGCAGTTCTTC.

This clone showed up just a few times. The chain recombines TRBV27 with TRBJ2-6; no reliable D call. The V end lost 3 bases, the J end lost 0 bases, and 6 bases lay between the germline ends. CDR3 length: 15 residues. CDR1 and CDR2 from the germline V gene are MNHEY and SMNVEV (reference sequence). CDR3 residues: CASSLWSSGANVLTF. The CDR3 nucleotides are TGTGCCAGCAGTTTGTGGAGCTCTGGGGCCAACGTCCTGACTTTC.

The chain has TRBV28 and TRBJ2-1; D gene ambiguous. CDR3 size: 16 residues. Trimming shortened V by 5 bases and J by 1 base, and 15 bases separated the two germline ends. The germline V gene encodes CDR1 MDHEN and CDR2 SYDVKM. The CDR3 DNA reads TGTGCCAGCAGTCCCTCCAGCGTAGGATCCTACAATGAGCAGTTCTTC. It translates to CASSPSSVGSYNEQFF.

In its sample, this clone was seen a few times. The chain is built from TRBV5-6 and TRBJ1-5; D might be TRBD1 (6 bases). CDR1 SGHDT and CDR2 YYEEEE come from the germline V gene. This CDR3 is 14 amino acids long. Between the trimmed V and J ends, which lost 2 bases and 7 bases, there was a span of 13 bases. The CDR3 coding sequence is TGTGCCAGCAGCTTACGGGGGGCCGGGCAGCCCCAGCATTTT. Translated: CASSLRGAGQPQHF.

This clone came up a few times. V is TRBV5-1 and J is TRBJ2-4, with D tentatively TRBD1 (10 bases). The CDR3 runs 15 residues. Trimming removed 4 bases from V and 7 bases from J, with 18 bases in between. The germline V gene has CDR1 SGHRS and CDR2 YFSETQ. The CDR3 loop is CASSAGGTGVNIQYF. In DNA, the CDR3 is TGCGCCAGCAGCGCGGGAGGGACAGGGGTGAACATTCAGTACTTC.

In this sample, this clone turned up a few times. The chain recombines TRBV7-2 with TRBJ1-1; tentative D call: TRBD1 (5 bases). This CDR3 comprises 16 residues. The V end was cut by 1 base, the J end by 1 base, with 13 bases between. Per germline, CDR1 SGHTA and CDR2 FQGNSA. In DNA form, the CDR3 reads TGTGCCAGCAGCTTAGTGGCAGGGAGGGCGAACACTGAAGCTTTCTTT. It is translated as CASSLVAGRANTEAFF.

The sample holds a few counts of this clone. This chain links TRBV7-8 with TRBJ1-6; D unresolved. The CDR3 contains 15 residues. Trimming removed 5 bases at V and 14 bases at J, with 22 bases between. Germline values: CDR1 SGHVS, CDR2 FQNEAQ. In nucleotides, the CDR3 is TGTGCCAGCAGCCCCGAAGGACTCGGCGGGGTATCCCTCCACTTT. Protein sequence: CASSPEGLGGVSLHF.

This clone has a handful of counts. J is TRBJ2-7 and V is TRBV14, with D maybe TRBD1 (5 bases). Between the trimmed V and J ends, which lost 1 base and 5 bases, there was a span of 9 bases. The CDR3 contains 13 residues. Germline V gene data show CDR1 as SGHDN and CDR2 as FVKESK. The CDR3 reads CASSQVQGHEQYF. The CDR3 bases are TGTGCCAGCAGCCAAGTCCAGGGCCACGAGCAGTACTTC.

The chain employs TRBV21-1 and TRBJ2-5; the table calls TRBD1, which could not be checked here. TRBV21-1 is labeled a pseudogene. This CDR3 is built from 14 residues. CDR3 region: CASSTSGTEETQYF. CDR3 bases: TGTGCCAGCAGCACCTCCGGGACAGAAGAGACCCAGTACTTC.

The sample holds a few counts of this clone. The CDR3 reads CASKEVSNQPQHF. The CDR3 DNA follows: TGTGCCAGCAAGGAGGTGAGCAATCAGCCCCAGCATTTT. The chain has TRBV28 and TRBJ1-5; no definite D call. V was cut by 7 bases and J by 1 base, with 8 bases left in between. The CDR3 covers 13 residues. Germline V gene data show CDR1 as MDHEN and CDR2 as SYDVKM. The whole variable domain, filled in from reference TRBV28 and TRBJ1-5, reads DVKVTQSSRYLVKRTGEKVFLECVQDMDHENMFWYRQDPGLGLRLIYFSYDVKMKEKGDIPEGYSVSREKKERFSLILESASTNQTSMYLCASKEVSNQPQHFGDGTRLSIL.

V gene TRBV13 combines with J gene TRBJ2-1; TRBD1 might be the D (6 bases). The CDR3 contains 12 residues. Germline lookup yields CDR1 PRHDT and CDR2 FYEKMQ (reference sequence). V was clipped by 4 bases and J by 9 bases, with 10 bases between them. CDR3 sequence: CASSSGAFEQFF. The DNA of the CDR3 is TGTGCCAGCAGCTCAGGGGCATTTGAGCAGTTCTTC.

V usage is TRBV7-8 and J usage is TRBJ1-1; D gene uncertain. CDR1 is SGHVS and CDR2 is FQNEAQ in the germline V gene. This CDR3 is 14 amino acids long. The ends were cut back, 0 bases at V and 1 base at J, with 6 bases in the middle. The CDR3, as DNA: TGTGCCAGCAGCTTAGCGCGACAGAACACTGAAGCTTTCTTT. Protein: CASSLARQNTEAFF.

This clone was detected only a few times. The V and J genes are TRBV2 and TRBJ2-5; TRBD2 is a possible D gene (6 bases). This CDR3 contains 14 residues. V lost 6 bases and J 2 bases, leaving 13 bases between the germline ends. Germline CDR1 reads SNHLY; CDR2 reads FYNNEI. CDR3 amino acids: CASRAGTSQETQYF. CDR3 DNA sequence: TGTGCCAGCAGGGCCGGGACTTCACAAGAGACCCAGTACTTC.

The chain combines TRBV10-1 with TRBJ1-5, with 12 bases matching TRBD1. Per germline, CDR1 WNHNN and CDR2 SYGVQD (reference sequence). Trimming took 10 bases from V and 1 from J; bases not matched to a gene: 8. The CDR3 length is 16 residues. CDR3 in amino acids: CATNGTGGRSNQPQHF. In nucleotides, the CDR3 is TGCGCCACCAACGGGACAGGGGGCCGGAGCAATCAGCCCCAGCATTTT.

Worth noting for this clone: An end of the junction differs from the germline gene, which may be a read error. The chain recombines TRBV18 with TRBJ2-5; the D gene is possibly TRBD1 (5 bases). This CDR3 spans 14 amino acids. Germline-derived CDR1 and CDR2 are KGHSH and LQKENI. The CDR3 region has the DNA TGTGCCAGCTCACCAAATAGGGGCGAGCCCTCGTTAAACTTC. It yields the protein CASSPNRGEPSLNF.

The V gene is TRBV4-3, the J gene TRBJ1-2; weak D call: TRBD1 (6 bases). Looked up from germline, CDR1 is LGHNA and CDR2 is YSLEER. The ends were cut back, 2 bases at V and 6 bases at J, with 19 bases in the middle. The CDR3 sequence is 16 residues long. CDR3 loop: CASSQTKRGAGDGYTF. CDR3 coding DNA: TGCGCCAGCAGCCAAACCAAGCGGGGGGCTGGCGATGGCTACACCTTC.

The chain employs TRBV21-1 and TRBJ2-5; the table gives TRBD2 as D, unverified against the DNA. TRBV21-1 is given as a pseudogene. This CDR3 is built from 12 residues. CDR3 sequence reads: CASSKVEETQYF. CDR3 bases: TGTGCCAGCAGCAAAGTAGAAGAGACCCAGTACTTC.

The chain recombines TRBV7-2 with TRBJ2-7; D is unresolved. V was shortened by 0 bases and J by 4 bases, with 10 bases between the two germline ends. The CDR3 sequence is 14 residues long. CDR1 SGHTA and CDR2 FQGNSA come from the germline V gene. The DNA of the CDR3 is TGTGCCAGCAGCTTAGCGCGCAGGCCTTACGAGCAGTACTTC. As protein: CASSLARRPYEQYF.

The chain employs TRBV5-1 and TRBJ2-5; 9 bases line up with TRBD2. V was pared by 2 bases and J by 2 bases, with 1 base of the junction left unmatched. Germline V gene lookup returns CDR1 SGHRS and CDR2 YFSETQ. The CDR3 runs to 14 residues. The CDR3 DNA is TGCGCCAGCAGCTTTACTAGCGGGCAAGAGACCCAGTACTTC. Protein: CASSFTSGQETQYF.